This TCR beta chain is from a study of human T cells and chemical hapten exposure. Germline-derived CDR1 and CDR2 are SGHDT and YYEEEE. V was clipped by 3 bases and J by 1 base, with 7 bases between them. The CDR3 has 13 residues. Time point defined: pre-sensitization, week 0. Regarding treatment: therapeutic diphenylcyclopropenone sensitization with weekly scalp DPC. TCRdb reprocessed the RACE reads with MiXCR, giving one entry per CDR3 protein. The table has around 380,000 distinct CDR3 sequences, about 5.4% seen once. The input for sequencing was whole blood, taken in connection with sensitization to the hapten diphenylcyclopropenone (DPC). The chain is built from TRBV5-6 and TRBJ1-2, with D uncertain. The TCR was taken from a woman under 30 with alopecia areata. Some clones in this sample may be carry-over from other donors' samples. The CDR3 nucleotides read TGTGCCAGCAGCTCGCAGCTTAACTATGGCTACACCTTC. Protein product: CASSSQLNYGYTF.